The T cell receptor beta chain under discussion was sequenced for a study of blood T cell repertoires in COVID-19. Study-wide context: Collection of acute and convalescent COVID-19 samples took place in the United States, Italy and Spain. Sample material is recorded as cDNA or gDNA derived from T cells, B-cell-depleted T cells, or PBMCs.

Per the original methods: Reference gene primer amplification gave nucleated cell count estimates. Data came from immunoSEQ multiplex PCR; TCRdb stores just in-frame clones and leaves some out. V and J calls and clone size follow that table, whereas D and trimming were derived from the DNA. The sample comprises 450,000 or so clones, around 89% of which are singletons, and under 2% rests with the top ten. This CDR3 comprises 15 residues. Trimming took off 2 bases at V and 3 bases at J, with 13 bases between the two ends. The germline V gene has CDR1 SGHRS and CDR2 YFSETQ. V and J are TRBV5-1 and TRBJ2-3; perhaps TRBD1 as D (5 bases). This TCR came from a woman aged 40-49 years with COVID-19, enrolled during active disease. Sequences were obtained from peripheral blood. The DNA for the CDR3 is TGCGCCAGCAGCTTCTCAGACAGTGAAACAGATACGCAGTATTTT. This sequence encodes CASSFSDSETDTQYF.